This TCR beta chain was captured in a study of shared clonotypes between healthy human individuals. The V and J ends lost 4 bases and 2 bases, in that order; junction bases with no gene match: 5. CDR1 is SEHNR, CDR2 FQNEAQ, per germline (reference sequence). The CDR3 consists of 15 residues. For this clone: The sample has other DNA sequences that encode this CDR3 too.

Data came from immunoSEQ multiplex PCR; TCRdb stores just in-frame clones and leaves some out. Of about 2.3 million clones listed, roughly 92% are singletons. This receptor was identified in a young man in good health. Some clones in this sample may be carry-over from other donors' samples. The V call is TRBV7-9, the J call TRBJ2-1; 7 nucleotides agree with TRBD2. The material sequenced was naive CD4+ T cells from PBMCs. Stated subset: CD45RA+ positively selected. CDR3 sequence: CASSSGLAAYNEQFF. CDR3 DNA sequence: TGTGCCAGCAGCTCCGGGCTAGCGGCCTACAATGAGCAGTTCTTC.